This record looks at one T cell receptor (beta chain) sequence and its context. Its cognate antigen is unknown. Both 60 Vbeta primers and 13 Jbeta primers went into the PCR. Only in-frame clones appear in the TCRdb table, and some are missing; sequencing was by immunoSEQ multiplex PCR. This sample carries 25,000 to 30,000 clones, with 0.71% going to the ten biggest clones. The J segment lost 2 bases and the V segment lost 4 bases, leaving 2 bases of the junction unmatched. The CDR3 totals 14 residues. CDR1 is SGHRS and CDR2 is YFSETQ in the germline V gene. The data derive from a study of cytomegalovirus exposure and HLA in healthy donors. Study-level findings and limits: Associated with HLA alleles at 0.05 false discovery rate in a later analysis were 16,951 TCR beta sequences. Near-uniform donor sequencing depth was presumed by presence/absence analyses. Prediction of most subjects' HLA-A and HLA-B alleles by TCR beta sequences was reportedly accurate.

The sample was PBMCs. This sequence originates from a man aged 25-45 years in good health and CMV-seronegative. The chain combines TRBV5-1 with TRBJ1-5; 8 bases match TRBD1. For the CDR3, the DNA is TGCGCCAGCAGCCAGGGGGCCGGCAATCAGCCCCAGCATTTT. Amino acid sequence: CASSQGAGNQPQHF.